This TCR beta chain was captured by sequencing in a study of CD8+CD57+ T cells in acquired aplastic anemia. Study results and caveats: For CD8+ Simpson's diversity, patients and controls showed no significant difference.

Ten or more counts support this clonotype. Its antigen is currently unknown. Genomic DNA was employed as the template in profiling TCR beta VDJ and CDR3. TCRdb processed the reads anew with MiXCR; each CDR3 protein has one entry. Of hundreds of thousands of distinct CDR3 sequences in the sample, around 72% were seen once. The sequencing input was sorted CD4+, CD8+, or CD8+CD57+ T cells (not recorded which) from PBMCs. This clonotype originated in a human donor in good health, serving as a control.

The CDR3 sequence is CASSIFGQPNTEAFF. The CDR3 DNA follows: TGTGCCAGTAGTATCTTCGGCCAGCCCAACACTGAAGCTTTCTTT. The chain combines TRBV19 with TRBJ1-1; D is unclear. Trimming cost V 3 bases and J 2 bases, with 13 bases left between them. CDR1 is LNHDA and CDR2 is SQIVND in the germline V gene (reference sequence). This CDR3 spans 15 amino acids.